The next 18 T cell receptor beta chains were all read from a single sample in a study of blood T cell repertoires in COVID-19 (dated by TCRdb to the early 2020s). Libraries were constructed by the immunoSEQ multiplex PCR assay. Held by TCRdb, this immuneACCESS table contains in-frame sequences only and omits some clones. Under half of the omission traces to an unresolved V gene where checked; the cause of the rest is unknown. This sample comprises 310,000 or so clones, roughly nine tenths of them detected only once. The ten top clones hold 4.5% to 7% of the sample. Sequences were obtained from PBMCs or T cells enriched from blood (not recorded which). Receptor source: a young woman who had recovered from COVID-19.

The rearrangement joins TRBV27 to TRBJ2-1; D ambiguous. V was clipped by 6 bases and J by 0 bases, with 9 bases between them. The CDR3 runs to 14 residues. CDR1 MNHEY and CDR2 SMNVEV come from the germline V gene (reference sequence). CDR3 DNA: TGTGCCAGCAGACCAGGCAGCTCCTACAATGAGCAGTTCTTC. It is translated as CASRPGSSYNEQFF.

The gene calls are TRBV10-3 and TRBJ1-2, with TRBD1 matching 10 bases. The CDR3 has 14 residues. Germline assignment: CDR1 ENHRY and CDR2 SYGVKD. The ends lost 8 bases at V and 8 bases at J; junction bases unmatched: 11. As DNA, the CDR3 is TGTGCCATCGGAGGGGACAGGGGTTCAAGGGGCTACACCTTC. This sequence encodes CAIGGDRGSRGYTF.

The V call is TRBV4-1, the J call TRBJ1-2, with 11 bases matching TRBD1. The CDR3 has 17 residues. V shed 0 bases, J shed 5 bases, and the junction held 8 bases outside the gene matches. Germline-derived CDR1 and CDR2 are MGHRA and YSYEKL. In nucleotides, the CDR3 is TGCGCCAGCAGCCAAGATGTGTCGGGACAGGGGGGATATGGCTACACCTTC. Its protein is CASSQDVSGQGGYGYTF.

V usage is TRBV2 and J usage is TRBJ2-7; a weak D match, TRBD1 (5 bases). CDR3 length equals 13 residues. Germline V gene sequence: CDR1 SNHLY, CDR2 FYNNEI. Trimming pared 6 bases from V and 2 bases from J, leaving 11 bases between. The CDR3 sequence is CASSYDRPYEQYF. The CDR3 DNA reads TGTGCCAGCAGCTATGACAGACCCTACGAGCAGTACTTC.

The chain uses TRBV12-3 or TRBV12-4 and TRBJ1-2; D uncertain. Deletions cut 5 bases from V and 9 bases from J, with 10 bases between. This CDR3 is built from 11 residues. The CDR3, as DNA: TGTGCCAGCAGTGAGACATTTCGCTACACCTTC. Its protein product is CASSETFRYTF.

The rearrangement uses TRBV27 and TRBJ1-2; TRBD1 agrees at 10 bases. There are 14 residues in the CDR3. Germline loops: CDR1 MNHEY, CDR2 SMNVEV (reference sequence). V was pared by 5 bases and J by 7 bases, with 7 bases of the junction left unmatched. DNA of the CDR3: TGTGCCAGCAGTCTGGACAGGGGGAGCGGTGGCTACACCTTC. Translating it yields CASSLDRGSGGYTF.

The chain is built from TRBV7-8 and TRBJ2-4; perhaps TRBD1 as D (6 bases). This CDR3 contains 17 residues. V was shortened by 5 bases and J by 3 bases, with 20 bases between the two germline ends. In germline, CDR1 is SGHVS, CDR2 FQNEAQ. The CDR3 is CASSIVGDKPDKNIQYF. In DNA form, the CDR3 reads TGTGCCAGCAGCATAGTCGGGGACAAACCTGACAAAAACATTCAGTACTTC.

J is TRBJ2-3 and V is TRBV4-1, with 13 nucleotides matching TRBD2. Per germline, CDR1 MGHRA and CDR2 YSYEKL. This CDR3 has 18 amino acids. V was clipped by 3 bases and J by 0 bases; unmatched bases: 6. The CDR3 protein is CASSHEGTSGISTDTQYF. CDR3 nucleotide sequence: TGCGCCAGCAGCCATGAGGGGACTAGCGGGATTAGCACAGATACGCAGTATTTT.

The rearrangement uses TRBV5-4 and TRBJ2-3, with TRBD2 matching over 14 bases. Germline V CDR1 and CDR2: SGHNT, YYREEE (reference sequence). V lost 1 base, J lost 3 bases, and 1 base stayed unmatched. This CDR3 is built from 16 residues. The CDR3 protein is CASSLRTSGGTDTQYF. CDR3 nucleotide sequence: TGTGCCAGCAGCTTGAGGACTAGCGGGGGGACAGATACGCAGTATTTT.

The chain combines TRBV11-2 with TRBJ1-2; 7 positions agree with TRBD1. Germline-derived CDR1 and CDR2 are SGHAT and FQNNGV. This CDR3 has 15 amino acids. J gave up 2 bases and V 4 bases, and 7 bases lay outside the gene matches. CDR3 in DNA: TGTGCCAGCAGCTCCGGGACAGATAAAAACTATGGCTACACCTTC. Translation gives CASSSGTDKNYGYTF. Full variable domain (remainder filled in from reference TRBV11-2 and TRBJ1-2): EAGVAQSPRYKIIEKRQSVAFWCNPISGHATLYWYQQILGQGPKLLIQFQNNGVVDDSQLPKDRFSAERLKGVDSTLKIQPAKLEDSAVYLCASSSGTDKNYGYTFGSGTRLTVV.

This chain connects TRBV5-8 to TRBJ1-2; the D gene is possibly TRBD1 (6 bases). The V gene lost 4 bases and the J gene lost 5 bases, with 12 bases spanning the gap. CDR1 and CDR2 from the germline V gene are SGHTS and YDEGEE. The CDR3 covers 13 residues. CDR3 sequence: CASSPGQKYGYTF. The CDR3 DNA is TGTGCCAGCAGCCCAGGACAGAAGTATGGCTACACCTTC.

In DNA, the CDR3 is TGTGCCAGTAGTCGGGACAGGGGGTTGGATGGCTACACCTTC. It is translated as CASSRDRGLDGYTF. This chain links TRBV19 with TRBJ1-2; TRBD1 agrees at 11 bases. V trimming: 5 bases; J trimming: 6 bases; junction bases outside the gene matches: 5. Per the germline V gene, CDR1 is LNHDA and CDR2 is SQIVND (reference sequence). The CDR3 is 14 amino acids.

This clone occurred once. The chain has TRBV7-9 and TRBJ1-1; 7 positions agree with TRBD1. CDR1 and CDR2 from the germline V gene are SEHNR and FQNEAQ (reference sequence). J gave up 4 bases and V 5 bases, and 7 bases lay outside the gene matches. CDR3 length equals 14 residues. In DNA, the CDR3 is TGTGCCAGCAGCCGCAGACAGGGAGGCACTGAAGCTTTCTTT. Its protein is CASSRRQGGTEAFF.

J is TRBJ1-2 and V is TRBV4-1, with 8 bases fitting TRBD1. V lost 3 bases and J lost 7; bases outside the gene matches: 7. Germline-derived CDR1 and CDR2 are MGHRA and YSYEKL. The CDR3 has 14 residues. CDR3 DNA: TGCGCCAGCAGCCATCCGGGGACAGGAGTTGGCTACACCTTC. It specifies CASSHPGTGVGYTF.

Written as DNA, the CDR3 is TGTGCCTGGATGGGGAAACTAGCGGGGCAAGAGACCCAGTACTTC. Protein product: CAWMGKLAGQETQYF. The chain carries TRBV30 and TRBJ2-5; TRBD2 matches 10 bases. The CDR3 sequence is 15 residues long. Germline CDR1 GTSNPN, CDR2 SVGIG (reference sequence). With 4 bases clipped from V and 2 bases from J, the junction kept 7 bases outside the gene matches.

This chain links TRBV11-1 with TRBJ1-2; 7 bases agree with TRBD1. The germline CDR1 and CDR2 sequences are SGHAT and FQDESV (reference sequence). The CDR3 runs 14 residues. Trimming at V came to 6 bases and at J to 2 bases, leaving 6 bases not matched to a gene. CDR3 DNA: TGTGCCAGCAGTCGAGGGACAGCCAACTATGGCTACACCTTC. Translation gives CASSRGTANYGYTF.

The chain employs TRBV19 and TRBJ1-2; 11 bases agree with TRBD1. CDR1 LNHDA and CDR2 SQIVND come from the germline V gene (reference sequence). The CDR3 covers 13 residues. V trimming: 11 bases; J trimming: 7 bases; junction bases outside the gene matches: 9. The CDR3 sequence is CAASSGQGAGYTF. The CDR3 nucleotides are TGTGCCGCCAGCTCTGGACAGGGGGCTGGCTACACCTTC.

This chain's CDR3 is CATNLGGSNQPQHF. DNA of the CDR3: TGTGCCACCAACCTGGGGGGTAGCAATCAGCCCCAGCATTTT. The chain couples TRBV19 to TRBJ1-5, with a weak D call TRBD1 (5 bases). Trimming left V 10 bases short and J 0 bases short, with 13 bases between. CDR1 is LNHDA, CDR2 SQIVND, per germline (reference sequence). CDR3 length: 14 residues.